The 30 T cell receptor beta chains reported below all come from one sample, sequenced in a study of blood T cell repertoires in COVID-19 (dated by TCRdb to the early 2020s). The library was generated by the immunoSEQ multiplex PCR assay. Held by TCRdb, this immuneACCESS table contains in-frame sequences only and omits some clones. Under half of the omission traces to an unresolved V gene where checked; the cause of the rest is unknown. Counted in this sample were 200,000 to 250,000 clones; over 75% of them appeared once. The ten largest clonotypes hold more than 2% of the sample. Sequenced input: peripheral blood. Source of these receptors: a woman aged 70 to 79 with COVID-19, enrolled during active disease.

This clone was observed once. The J gene is TRBJ1-2, the V gene TRBV6-5; D call uncertain. Trimming took 7 bases from V and 6 from J, leaving 9 bases between them. The CDR3 runs 11 residues. Germline V gene lookup returns CDR1 MNHEY and CDR2 SVGAGI. The CDR3 DNA sequence: TGTGCCAGCATCTCGAGGGATGGCTACACCTTC. Residues: CASISRDGYTF.

The J gene is TRBJ2-7, the V gene TRBV18, with D maybe TRBD2 (7 bases). The CDR3 spans 15 residues. Trimming removed 6 bases from V and 2 bases from J, with 17 bases in between. Germline CDR1 and CDR2: KGHSH and LQKENI. The CDR3 DNA is TGTGCCAGCTCCGTGGGAGGGGGGCCGGCCTACGAGCAGTACTTC. Encoded protein: CASSVGGGPAYEQYF.

The chain combines TRBV9 with TRBJ1-6, with D perhaps TRBD1 (5 bases). This CDR3 spans 12 amino acids. The ends were cut back, 6 bases at V and 13 bases at J, with 14 bases in the middle. Germline CDR1 is SGDLS and CDR2 is YYNGEE. Written as DNA, the CDR3 is TGTGCCAGCACCCGGGGGGACTCCCCCCTCCACTTT. Its translation is CASTRGDSPLHF.

The chain combines TRBV11-3 with TRBJ1-2, with a weak D call TRBD1 (5 bases). The CDR3 runs 13 residues. Trimming left V 2 bases short and J 3 bases short, with 7 bases between. Germline CDR1 reads SGHNT; CDR2 reads YENEEA. The CDR3 reads CASSLQGDYGYTF. The CDR3 nucleotides are TGTGCCAGCAGCTTACAGGGCGACTATGGCTACACCTTC.

The gene calls are TRBV9 and TRBJ1-5, with a possible D match to TRBD1 (5 bases). CDR1 is SGDLS, CDR2 YYNGEE, per germline. V was cut by 0 bases and J by 9 bases, with 10 bases left in between. CDR3 length: 13 residues. The CDR3 DNA is TGTGCCAGCAGCGTAGAGGGGCAGGGGCCCCAGCATTTT. Translation gives CASSVEGQGPQHF.

V gene TRBV2 combines with J gene TRBJ1-5; the D gene is possibly TRBD1 (5 bases). Trimming removed 2 bases from V and 0 bases from J, with 8 bases in between. This CDR3 is 15 amino acids long. The germline V gene has CDR1 SNHLY and CDR2 FYNNEI. CDR3: CASSELRVSNQPQHF. As DNA, the CDR3 is TGTGCCAGCAGTGAACTCAGGGTTAGCAATCAGCCCCAGCATTTT.

CDR3 sequence: CASQLAGNTGELFF. In DNA form, the CDR3 reads TGTGCCAGCCAGCTAGCGGGAAACACCGGGGAGCTGTTTTTT. The gene calls are TRBV25-1 and TRBJ2-2; the match to TRBD2 covers 9 bases. V gave up 8 bases and J gave up 2 bases; unmatched junction bases: 3. CDR3 length: 14 amino acids. Germline CDR1 reads MGHDK; CDR2 reads SYGVNS.

This clone was recorded at least ten times. The chain has TRBV19 and TRBJ1-1, with a weak D call TRBD1 (5 bases). The CDR3 length is 15 residues. The germline V and J ends were trimmed by 7 bases and 2 bases, with 17 bases remaining between them. From germline, CDR1 is LNHDA and CDR2 SQIVND (reference sequence). This CDR3 reads CASIPGGEGNTEAFF. The CDR3 region has the DNA TGTGCCAGTATCCCCGGGGGAGAGGGAAACACTGAAGCTTTCTTT.

This clone was seen a single time. The V call is TRBV3-1 (or the pseudogene TRBV3-2), the J call TRBJ2-5; TRBD2 matches at 13 bases. This CDR3 comprises 15 residues. Germline values: CDR1 LGHDT, CDR2 YNNKEL (reference sequence). V was pared by 1 base and J by 6 bases, with 2 bases of the junction left unmatched. The CDR3 DNA reads TGTGCCAGCAGCCAAGGGACTAGCGGGAGCCAGACCCAGTACTTC. Amino acids: CASSQGTSGSQTQYF.

This chain links TRBV6-2 or TRBV6-3 with TRBJ2-1; the match to TRBD2 covers 8 bases. Trimming took 2 bases from V and 4 from J; bases not matched to a gene: 4. The germline CDR1 and CDR2 sequences are MNHEY and SVGEGT. This CDR3 has 15 residues. In nucleotides, the CDR3 is TGTGCCAGCAGTTACGGTCGGGGGGGGTACAATGAGCAGTTCTTC. Amino acid sequence: CASSYGRGGYNEQFF.

The chain combines TRBV9 with TRBJ2-7; D uncertain. Germline V gene sequence: CDR1 SGDLS, CDR2 YYNGEE. Trimming took off 0 bases at V and 2 bases at J, with 12 bases between the two ends. The length of the CDR3 is 15 residues. CDR3 in amino acids: CASSVDPDGAYEQYF. For the CDR3, the DNA is TGTGCCAGCAGCGTAGACCCTGACGGAGCCTACGAGCAGTACTTC.

V and J are TRBV3-1 (or the pseudogene TRBV3-2) and TRBJ2-5; 8 bases are shared with TRBD1. Germline V gene data show CDR1 as LGHDT and CDR2 as YNNKEL (reference sequence). The CDR3 extends over 14 amino acids. V lost 4 bases to trimming and J lost 5 bases; unmatched junction nucleotides: 6. The CDR3 reads CASSRTGWWETQYF. The CDR3 nucleotides read TGTGCCAGCAGCCGGACAGGGTGGTGGGAGACCCAGTACTTC.

This clone was seen only once. Here the CDR3 reads CASSFEGSGGSTDTQYF. CDR3 DNA sequence: TGTGCCAGCAGCTTTGAGGGTAGCGGGGGCTCCACAGATACGCAGTATTTT. J is TRBJ2-3 and V is TRBV7-9, with 9 bases lining up with TRBD2. The CDR3 loop spans 17 amino acids. After removal of 3 bases from V and 2 bases from J, the junction contained 9 bases not matched to a gene. Germline V gives CDR1 SEHNR, CDR2 FQNEAQ (reference sequence).

For the CDR3, the DNA is TGTGCCAGCAGTTGGCAGGGGGCTAACACTGAAGCTTTCTTT. Its translation is CASSWQGANTEAFF. The V call is TRBV25-1, the J call TRBJ1-1; 8 positions agree with TRBD1. The germline V gene has CDR1 MGHDK and CDR2 SYGVNS. V was pared by 5 bases and J by 2 bases, with 4 bases of the junction left unmatched. This CDR3 has 14 amino acids.

This clone came up once. The V gene is TRBV29-1, the J gene TRBJ1-4; no clear D gene. The V end lost 2 bases, the J end lost 7 bases, and 11 bases lay between the germline ends. CDR3 length: 13 amino acids. Germline CDR1 reads SQVTM; CDR2 reads ANQGSEA. CDR3 amino acids: CSVETETGEKLFF. CDR3 bases: TGCAGCGTTGAAACCGAAACCGGTGAAAAACTGTTTTTT.

The rearrangement uses TRBV25-1 and TRBJ1-1; 10 bases are shared with TRBD1. With V trimmed by 6 bases and J by 5 bases, 6 bases remained unmatched. The CDR3 is made up of 14 amino acids. Germline loops: CDR1 MGHDK, CDR2 SYGVNS. CDR3 region: CASRAGTGVTEAFF. In DNA form, the CDR3 reads TGTGCCAGCAGGGCCGGGACAGGGGTTACTGAAGCTTTCTTT.

The chain is built from TRBV27 and TRBJ1-2; maybe TRBD1 (6 bases). This CDR3 is 15 amino acids long. V was cut by 1 base and J by 0 bases, with 9 bases left in between. Germline V gene sequence: CDR1 MNHEY, CDR2 SMNVEV (reference sequence). The CDR3 DNA reads as TGTGCCAGCAGTTTATGGGGGCAGGCTAACTATGGCTACACCTTC. It yields the protein CASSLWGQANYGYTF.

This chain links TRBV5-1 with TRBJ1-4; D unclear. V shed 2 bases and J shed 4 bases, with 9 bases lying between them. There are 14 residues in the CDR3. Germline loops: CDR1 SGHRS, CDR2 YFSETQ. The CDR3 sequence: CASSLSGYNEKLFF. The CDR3 DNA follows: TGCGCCAGCAGCTTATCGGGGTATAATGAAAAACTGTTTTTT.

This chain uses TRBV6-5 with TRBJ1-2, with 9 bases aligning to TRBD1. Germline CDR1 and CDR2: MNHEY and SVGAGI. The CDR3 loop spans 14 amino acids. The junction had 8 bases not matched to a gene; V was cut back by 8 bases and J by 4 bases. DNA of the CDR3: TGTGCCAGCGTCCCACAGGGGGCTGGCTATGGCTACACCTTC. Its translation is CASVPQGAGYGYTF.

The CDR3 nucleotides are TGTGCCAGCAGCCAAGAAGCACCGGGACTAGCGGAAAACTACAATGAGCAGTTCTTC. Protein: CASSQEAPGLAENYNEQFF. The chain links TRBV4-2 to TRBJ2-1, with 11 bases aligning to TRBD2. Germline V gives CDR1 LGHNA, CDR2 YNFKEQ. Trimming at V came to 0 bases and at J to 3 bases, leaving 10 bases not matched to a gene. The CDR3 loop spans 19 amino acids.

The chain employs TRBV3-1 (or the pseudogene TRBV3-2) and TRBJ1-2; tentatively, D is TRBD1 (5 bases). Germline lookup yields CDR1 LGHDT and CDR2 YNNKEL (reference sequence). V lost 3 bases, J lost 0 bases, and 8 bases lay in between. This CDR3 has 14 residues. The CDR3 DNA reads TGTGCCAGCAGCCAGGGACTCACTAACTATGGCTACACCTTC. As protein: CASSQGLTNYGYTF.

The gene calls are TRBV5-1 and TRBJ2-1, with TRBD2 matching over 13 bases. V shed 7 bases, J shed 7 bases, and the junction held 5 bases outside the gene matches. Germline CDR1 reads SGHRS; CDR2 reads YFSETQ. This CDR3 is 14 amino acids long. The chain's CDR3 is CASSTSGGKNEQFF. For the CDR3, the DNA is TGCGCCAGCTCGACTAGCGGGGGGAAGAATGAGCAGTTCTTC. Filled out from reference TRBV5-1 and TRBJ2-1, the complete variable domain reads KAGVTQTPRYLIKTRGQQVTLSCSPISGHRSVSWYQQTPGQGLQFLFEYFSETQRNKGNFPGRFSGRQFSNSRSEMNVSTLELGDSALYLCASSTSGGKNEQFFGPGTRLTVL.

The chain has TRBV7-9 and TRBJ1-6; TRBD1 agrees at 7 bases. Germline CDR1 SEHNR, CDR2 FQNEAQ (reference sequence). After removal of 4 bases from V and 10 bases from J, the junction contained 4 bases not matched to a gene. This CDR3 region has 13 residues. The CDR3 DNA reads as TGTGCCAGCAGCTCCGGGACAGTCTCACCCCTCCACTTT. Encoded protein: CASSSGTVSPLHF.

The rearrangement links TRBV7-9 to TRBJ2-7, with 8 bases fitting TRBD1. Trimming at V came to 3 bases and at J to 3 bases, leaving 7 bases not matched to a gene. The CDR3 is 15 residues long. Per the germline V gene, CDR1 is SEHNR and CDR2 is FQNEAQ (reference sequence). This CDR3 is CASSFFGTGSYEQYF. The CDR3, as DNA: TGTGCCAGCAGCTTCTTCGGGACAGGTAGCTACGAGCAGTACTTC.

The rearrangement links TRBV2 to TRBJ1-5; D uncertain. Germline lookup yields CDR1 SNHLY and CDR2 FYNNEI. The CDR3 is 15 amino acids. Trimming cost V 4 bases and J 2 bases, with 12 bases left between them. The CDR3 region has the DNA TGTGCCAGCAGTGTCCTCGGCGGGGGCAATCAGCCCCAGCATTTT. It specifies CASSVLGGGNQPQHF.

V usage is TRBV9 and J usage is TRBJ1-1; a weak D match, TRBD1 (5 bases). This CDR3 contains 13 residues. Germline CDR1 is SGDLS and CDR2 is YYNGEE. With 3 bases removed from V and 3 bases from J, the gap between germline ends came to 9 bases. CDR3 sequence: CASSEGLYTEAFF. As DNA, the CDR3 is TGTGCCAGCAGCGAGGGACTTTACACTGAAGCTTTCTTT.

The V and J genes are TRBV28 and TRBJ2-7, with D perhaps TRBD1 (6 bases). Germline loops: CDR1 MDHEN, CDR2 SYDVKM. The germline V and J ends were trimmed by 8 bases and 6 bases, with 17 bases remaining between them. CDR3 size: 13 residues. CDR3 DNA sequence: TGTGCCAGCCTGACCGGGACACTTACCGAGCAGTACTTC. Protein: CASLTGTLTEQYF.

The rearrangement links TRBV9 to TRBJ2-7; TRBD1 agrees at 7 bases. This CDR3 has 16 amino acids. V gave up 0 bases and J gave up 0 bases; unmatched junction bases: 6. From germline, CDR1 is SGDLS and CDR2 YYNGEE. The CDR3 nucleotides are TGTGCCAGCAGCGTAGCCTTGGGACAGCACTCCTACGAGCAGTACTTC. Translating gives CASSVALGQHSYEQYF.

This clone was seen only once. This chain uses TRBV10-3 with TRBJ2-1; a possible D gene is TRBD1 (5 bases). Germline-derived CDR1 and CDR2 are ENHRY and SYGVKD. The CDR3 is made up of 14 amino acids. V dropped 6 bases and J dropped 5 bases, with 14 bases sitting between them. The CDR3 spells CAIRQGSADNEQFF. In DNA, the CDR3 is TGTGCCATCAGGCAGGGTTCTGCGGACAATGAGCAGTTCTTC.

The CDR3 region is CASRRLAGEGEQYF. DNA of the CDR3: TGTGCCAGCAGGAGACTAGCGGGAGAGGGCGAGCAGTACTTC. V usage is TRBV6-5 and J usage is TRBJ2-7; 12 nucleotides match TRBD2. J was trimmed by 6 bases and V by 6 bases; bases with no gene match: 6. The CDR3 is 14 amino acids. CDR1 and CDR2 (germline): MNHEY, SVGAGI.